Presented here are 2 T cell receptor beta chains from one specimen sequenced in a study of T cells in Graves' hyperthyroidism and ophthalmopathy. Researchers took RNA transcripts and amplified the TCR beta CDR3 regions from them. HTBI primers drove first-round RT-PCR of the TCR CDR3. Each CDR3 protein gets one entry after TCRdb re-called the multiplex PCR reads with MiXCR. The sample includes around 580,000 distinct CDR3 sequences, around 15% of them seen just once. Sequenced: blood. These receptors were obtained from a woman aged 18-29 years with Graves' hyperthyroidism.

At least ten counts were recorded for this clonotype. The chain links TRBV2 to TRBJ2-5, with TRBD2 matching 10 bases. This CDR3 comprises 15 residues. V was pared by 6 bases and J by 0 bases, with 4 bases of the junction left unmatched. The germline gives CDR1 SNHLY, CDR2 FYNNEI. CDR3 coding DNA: TGTGCCAGCAGAACTAGCGGGGTATACCAAGAGACCCAGTACTTC. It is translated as CASRTSGVYQETQYF. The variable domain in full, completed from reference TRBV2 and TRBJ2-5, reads EPEVTQTPSHQVTQMGQEVILRCVPISNHLYFYWYRQILGQKVEFLVSFYNNEISEKSEIFDDQFSVERPDGSNFTLKIRSTKLEDSAMYFCASRTSGVYQETQYFGPGTRLLVL.

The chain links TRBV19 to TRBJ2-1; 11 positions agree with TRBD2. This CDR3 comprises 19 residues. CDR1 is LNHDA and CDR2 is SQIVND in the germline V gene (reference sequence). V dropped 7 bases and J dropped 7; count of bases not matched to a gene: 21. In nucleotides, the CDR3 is TGTGCCAGTACCCAAGCGGGACTAGCGGTTGACAGGGGCTGGAATGAGCAGTTCTTC. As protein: CASTQAGLAVDRGWNEQFF.